The 16 T cell receptor beta chains given below trace back to one sample, sequenced in a study of blood T cell repertoires in COVID-19. This table comes from immunoSEQ multiplex PCR, and its TCRdb copy is limited to in-frame clones, with some not included. The sample carries approximately 49,000 clones, roughly 84% recorded once. Sequenced: peripheral blood. These receptors originate from a man in his forties or fifties with acute or convalescent COVID-19.

This chain links TRBV18 with TRBJ1-1, with a tentative D call TRBD1 (5 bases). CDR3 size: 14 residues. Germline values: CDR1 KGHSH, CDR2 LQKENI. Trimming removed 2 bases from V and 4 bases from J, with 11 bases in between. The chain's CDR3 is CASSPAGIGTEAFF. In nucleotides, the CDR3 is TGTGCCAGCTCACCAGCAGGGATAGGCACTGAAGCTTTCTTT.

The V and J genes are TRBV27 and TRBJ1-4; a possible D gene is TRBD1 (6 bases). Germline V CDR1 and CDR2: MNHEY, SMNVEV (reference sequence). The CDR3 sequence is 15 residues long. The ends were cut back, 6 bases at V and 8 bases at J, with 19 bases in the middle. DNA of the CDR3: TGTGCCAGCAGCCCCCAGGGGAGGGGATGGGAAAAACTGTTTTTT. Amino acid sequence: CASSPQGRGWEKLFF.

V gene TRBV21-1 combines with J gene TRBJ1-6; TRBD1 was called by the table and not checked on the DNA. TRBV21-1 constitutes a pseudogene. This CDR3 has 14 residues. CDR3 in DNA: TGTGCCAGCAGAGTTGGACAGGGGGTTTCACCCCTCCACTTT. Amino acids: CASRVGQGVSPLHF.

The chain joins TRBV9 to TRBJ2-7, with D possibly being TRBD2 (5 bases). This CDR3 has 15 amino acids. V gave up 4 bases and J gave up 5 bases, with 19 bases separating them. CDR1 and CDR2 (germline): SGDLS, YYNGEE. The CDR3 DNA is TGTGCCAGCAGCTCTCGGACTGGAACTGAGAACGAGCAGTACTTC. Translation: CASSSRTGTENEQYF.

This clone was found a few times. V is TRBV7-8 and J is TRBJ1-1; D remains ambiguous. Germline CDR1 reads SGHVS; CDR2 reads FQNEAQ. Trimming took 3 bases from V and 6 from J, leaving 11 bases between them. The CDR3 runs 13 residues. The CDR3 nucleotides read TGTGCCAGCAGCTTTCGTTCCGTTTCTGAAGCTTTCTTT. This translates into CASSFRSVSEAFF.

This rearrangement joins TRBV9 to TRBJ2-1; 16 positions match TRBD2. CDR3 length: 16 residues. Trimming removed 7 bases from V and 8 bases from J; junction bases left unmatched: 9. CDR1 and CDR2 from the germline V gene are SGDLS and YYNGEE. The CDR3 is CASGPGLAGGRDEQFF. In DNA, the CDR3 is TGTGCCAGCGGGCCGGGACTAGCGGGAGGGCGGGATGAGCAGTTCTTC.

This CDR3 reads CAWTRGQGGNEAFF. CDR3 coding DNA: TGTGCCTGGACCAGGGGGCAGGGCGGAAATGAAGCTTTCTTT. The rearrangement links TRBV30 to TRBJ1-1; TRBD1 matches 8 bases. The V and J ends lost 4 bases and 7 bases, in that order; junction bases with no gene match: 11. CDR1 is GTSNPN and CDR2 is SVGIG in the germline V gene (reference sequence). The CDR3 sequence is 14 residues long.

In this sample, this clone turned up a few times. The V and J genes are TRBV4-2 and TRBJ2-7; 7 nucleotides line up with TRBD2. This CDR3 contains 15 residues. CDR1 is LGHNA, CDR2 YNFKEQ, per germline. V dropped 1 base and J dropped 2; count of bases not matched to a gene: 5. CDR3 in DNA: TGTGCCAGCAGCCAAGTCGCTAGCGGAACCTACGAGCAGTACTTC. Translated: CASSQVASGTYEQYF.

In this sample, this clone turned up once. This chain uses TRBV9 with TRBJ2-1; D uncertain. V lost 0 bases, J lost 2 bases, and 6 bases lay in between. The CDR3 is 14 residues long. Looked up from germline, CDR1 is SGDLS and CDR2 is YYNGEE. The CDR3, as DNA: TGTGCCAGCAGCGTAGGCGGAACCTACAATGAGCAGTTCTTC. Protein product: CASSVGGTYNEQFF.

In nucleotides, the CDR3 is TGCGCCAGCAGCCGAGGGGGCACTGAAGCTTTCTTT. Protein product: CASSRGGTEAFF. V and J are TRBV4-1 and TRBJ1-1; D possibly corresponds to TRBD1 (6 bases). The CDR3 is 12 residues long. Germline assignment: CDR1 MGHRA and CDR2 YSYEKL. V was shortened by 4 bases and J by 4 bases, with 7 bases between the two germline ends.

The genes are TRBV7-9 and TRBJ1-3; D is unresolved. Germline lookup yields CDR1 SEHNR and CDR2 FQNEAQ (reference sequence). Trimming cost V 8 bases and J 4 bases, with 6 bases left between them. The CDR3 length is 11 residues. The CDR3 is CASGEGNTIYF. The CDR3 DNA sequence: TGTGCCAGCGGGGAGGGAAACACCATATATTTT.

This chain uses TRBV30 with TRBJ1-2; D is unclear. V lost 0 bases and J lost 0, with 20 bases in between. CDR1 GTSNPN and CDR2 SVGIG come from the germline V gene (reference sequence). CDR3 size: 18 residues. The CDR3 sequence: CAWSVFGFRPKSNYGYTF. Here the CDR3 DNA reads TGTGCCTGGAGTGTATTCGGGTTCCGCCCCAAATCTAACTATGGCTACACCTTC.

The J gene is TRBJ2-1, the V gene TRBV7-3; TRBD1 agrees at 8 bases. Looked up from germline, CDR1 is SGHTA and CDR2 is FQGTGA. The CDR3 consists of 16 residues. J lost 9 bases, V lost 0 bases, and 10 bases had no gene match. As DNA, the CDR3 is TGTGCCAGCAGCTTAACGTCTTCCAGGGGGCAGGGTGAGCAGTTCTTC. Translated, it gives CASSLTSSRGQGEQFF.

The CDR3 sequence: CASSDTGGQPQHF. CDR3 nucleotide sequence: TGTGCCAGTAGCGACACCGGGGGACAGCCCCAGCATTTT. The rearrangement links TRBV19 to TRBJ1-5; D perhaps matches TRBD1 (5 bases). In germline, CDR1 is LNHDA, CDR2 SQIVND (reference sequence). The CDR3 covers 13 residues. Trimming took off 6 bases at V and 7 bases at J, with 13 bases between the two ends. Complete variable domain (other parts from reference TRBV19 and TRBJ1-5): DGGITQSPKYLFRKEGQNVTLSCEQNLNHDAMYWYRQDPGQGLRLIYYSQIVNDFQKGDIAEGYSVSREKKESFPLTVTSAQKNPTAFYLCASSDTGGQPQHFGDGTRLSIL.

The chain joins TRBV3-1 (or the pseudogene TRBV3-2) to TRBJ2-7, with TRBD2 matching over 11 bases. Germline CDR1 LGHDT, CDR2 YNNKEL (reference sequence). V lost 0 bases, J lost 7 bases, and 8 bases stayed unmatched. The CDR3 has 16 residues. CDR3 nucleotide sequence: TGTGCCAGCAGCCAAGAAGTAGCGGGAGGGCCGGGTGAGCAGTACTTC. Encoded protein: CASSQEVAGGPGEQYF.

The genes are TRBV5-1 and TRBJ1-5; no firm D call. The CDR3 sequence is 13 residues long. V lost 0 bases, J lost 4 bases, and 5 bases lay in between. Germline values: CDR1 SGHRS, CDR2 YFSETQ. Written as DNA, the CDR3 is TGCGCCAGCAGCTTGGACGGTAATCAGCCCCAGCATTTT. This translates into CASSLDGNQPQHF.